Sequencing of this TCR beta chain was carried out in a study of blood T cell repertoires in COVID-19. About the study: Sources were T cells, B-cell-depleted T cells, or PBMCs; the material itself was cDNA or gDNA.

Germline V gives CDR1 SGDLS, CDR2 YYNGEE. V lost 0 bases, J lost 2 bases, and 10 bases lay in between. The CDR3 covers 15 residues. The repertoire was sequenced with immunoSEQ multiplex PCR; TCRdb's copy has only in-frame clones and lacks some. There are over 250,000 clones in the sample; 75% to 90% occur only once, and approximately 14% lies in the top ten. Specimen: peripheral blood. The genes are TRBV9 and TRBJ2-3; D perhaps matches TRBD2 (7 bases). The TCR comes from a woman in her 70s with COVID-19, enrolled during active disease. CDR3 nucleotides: TGTGCCAGCAGCGTAGATGGGGGGGCCACAGATACGCAGTATTTT. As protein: CASSVDGGATDTQYF.